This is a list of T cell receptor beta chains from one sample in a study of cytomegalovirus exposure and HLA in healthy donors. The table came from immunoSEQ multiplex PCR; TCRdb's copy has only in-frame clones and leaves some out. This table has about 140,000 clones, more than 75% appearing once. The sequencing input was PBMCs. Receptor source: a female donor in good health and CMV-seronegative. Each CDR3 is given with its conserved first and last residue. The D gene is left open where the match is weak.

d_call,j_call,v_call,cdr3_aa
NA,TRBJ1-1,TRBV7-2,CASSLVGGGTEAFF
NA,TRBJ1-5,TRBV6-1,CASSEQQETNQPQHF
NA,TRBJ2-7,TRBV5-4,CASSWGRSGLSYEQYF
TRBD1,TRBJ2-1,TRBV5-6,CASSRRQGVYNEQFF
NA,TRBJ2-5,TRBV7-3,CASSLRTGETQYF
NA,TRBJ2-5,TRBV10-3,CAISETDKGKTQYF
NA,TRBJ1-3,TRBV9,CASGGGASGNTIYF
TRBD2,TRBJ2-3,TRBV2,CASSRTSGDASTDTQYF
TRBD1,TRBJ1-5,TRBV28,CASSSPGTGFIEPQHF
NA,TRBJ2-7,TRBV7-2,CASSLGGTAYEQYF
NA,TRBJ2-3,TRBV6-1,CASTPLLRDTQYF
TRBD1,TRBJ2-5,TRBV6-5,CASSYSGQGAETQYF
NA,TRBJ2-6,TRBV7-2,CASSPSGAGANVLTF
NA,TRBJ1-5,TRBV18,CASSPVRMASQGQPQHF
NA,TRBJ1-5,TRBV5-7,CASSQDSITPQHF
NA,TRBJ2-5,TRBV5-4,CASSLRSGETQYF
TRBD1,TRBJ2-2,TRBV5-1,CASSRQGAVAGELFF
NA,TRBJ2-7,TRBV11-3,CASSLFQDSYEQYF
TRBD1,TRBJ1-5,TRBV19,CASSRAGTVSNQPQHF
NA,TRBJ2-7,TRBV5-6,CASSPRASRYEQYF
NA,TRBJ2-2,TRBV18,CASSPPAQVRLRGDTGELFF
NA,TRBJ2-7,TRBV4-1,CASSQTPGSSYEQYF
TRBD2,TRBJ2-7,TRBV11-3,CASSKRAGDFGEQYF
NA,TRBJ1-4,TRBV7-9,CASSQIGQGREKLFF
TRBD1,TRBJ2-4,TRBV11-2,CASSLRQGIAKNIQYF
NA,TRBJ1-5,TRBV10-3,CAISEVDGGYSPQHF
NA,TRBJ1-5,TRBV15,CATSGGEASWAQHF
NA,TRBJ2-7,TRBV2,CASSRYQPGGEQYF
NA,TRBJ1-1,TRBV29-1,CSVGNRADTEAFF
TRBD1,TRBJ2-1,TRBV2,CAKTARDSSYNEQFF
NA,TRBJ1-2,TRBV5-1,CASSLQGTDYGYTF
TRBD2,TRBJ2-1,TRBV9,CASSVASGSGYNEQFF
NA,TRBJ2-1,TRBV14,CASSQRFPPGQNNEQFF
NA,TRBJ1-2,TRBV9,CASSIFTGPYGYTF
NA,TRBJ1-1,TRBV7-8,CASSSRLGGEAFF
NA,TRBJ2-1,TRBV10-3,CAIRFSLALDEQFF
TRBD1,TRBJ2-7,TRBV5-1,CASSPGQDFSYEQYF
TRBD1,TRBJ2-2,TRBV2,CASTKQGPPTGELFF
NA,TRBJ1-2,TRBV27,CASSLKIADLRGGGYTF
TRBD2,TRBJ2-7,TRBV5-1,CASSFQNSGRPTYEQYF
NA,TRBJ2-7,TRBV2,CASGRSYEQYF
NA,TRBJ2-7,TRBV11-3,CASSSGLQTYEQYF
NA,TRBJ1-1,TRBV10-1,CASRDSMNTEAFF
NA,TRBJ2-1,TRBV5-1,CASSLPSSYNEQFF
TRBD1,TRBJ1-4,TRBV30,CAWSVPGGISEKLFF